The 31 T cell receptor beta chains below all came from one sample that was sequenced in a study of T cell responses to AZD1222 COVID-19 vaccine. Produced via immunoSEQ multiplex PCR; TCRdb's table is partial and in-frame only. Of 150,000 to 250,000 clones in the sample, more than 85% were seen once. This specimen was peripheral blood, taken 28 days after the second AZD1222 dose. The receptors come from an adult who received the AZD1222 COVID-19 vaccine.

The rearrangement uses TRBV27 and TRBJ1-1, with D unresolved. This CDR3 has 12 residues. V was cut by 7 bases and J by 4 bases, with 10 bases left in between. Germline CDR1 reads MNHEY; CDR2 reads SMNVEV (reference sequence). CDR3 residues: CASIGYGTEAFF. The CDR3 nucleotides read TGTGCCAGCATAGGATACGGCACTGAAGCTTTCTTT.

V usage is TRBV11-2 and J usage is TRBJ2-2; 11 nucleotides agree with TRBD1. The J segment lost 2 bases and the V segment lost 5 bases, leaving 7 bases of the junction unmatched. Germline-derived CDR1 and CDR2 are SGHAT and FQNNGV. This CDR3 spans 17 amino acids. The CDR3 sequence is CASSLPRTGGNTGELFF. The CDR3 region has the DNA TGTGCCAGCAGCCTCCCTCGGACAGGGGGCAACACCGGGGAGCTGTTTTTT.

The table lists this clone with a count of one. This chain connects TRBV11-2 to TRBJ2-1; TRBD2 aligns across 8 bases. The germline V gene has CDR1 SGHAT and CDR2 FQNNGV. This CDR3 region has 14 residues. V lost 5 bases to trimming and J lost 7 bases; unmatched junction nucleotides: 7. DNA for the CDR3: TGTGCCAGCAGCCCGAGACTAGCGCGGAATGAGCAGTTCTTC. Translation: CASSPRLARNEQFF.

The V call is TRBV6-5, the J call TRBJ1-1; the D is unclear. The V end lost 1 base, the J end lost 1 base, and 7 bases lay between the germline ends. The CDR3 sequence is 14 residues long. Germline V lookup: CDR1 MNHEY, CDR2 SVGAGI. This CDR3 reads CASSYWGTNTEAFF. CDR3 nucleotides: TGTGCCAGCAGTTACTGGGGAACGAACACTGAAGCTTTCTTT.

This chain links TRBV6-5 with TRBJ2-7; D is possibly TRBD1 (6 bases). This CDR3 is 11 amino acids long. The ends were cut back, 7 bases at V and 6 bases at J, with 10 bases in the middle. Per germline, CDR1 MNHEY and CDR2 SVGAGI. CDR3 nucleotides: TGTGCCAGCAATGGGGGCGCCGAGCAGTACTTC. Translated, it gives CASNGGAEQYF.

This clone was recorded only once. The J gene is TRBJ1-2, the V gene TRBV3-1 (or the pseudogene TRBV3-2), with 7 bases that match TRBD1. CDR3 length: 15 residues. The germline CDR1 and CDR2 sequences are LGHDT and YNNKEL (reference sequence). V lost 3 bases to trimming and J lost 5 bases; unmatched junction nucleotides: 9. The CDR3 is CASSHLGQEGYGYTF. In DNA, the CDR3 is TGTGCCAGCAGCCACCTAGGACAGGAAGGATATGGCTACACCTTC.

This clone was detected once. The chain is built from TRBV6-5 and TRBJ1-2, with 9 bases lining up with TRBD1. The CDR3 consists of 14 residues. Germline loops: CDR1 MNHEY, CDR2 SVGAGI. Germline trimming cut 2 bases from V and 7 bases from J; bases unmatched to any gene: 5. The CDR3 DNA reads TGTGCCAGCAGTTACCCACAGGGGGCGGGTGGCTACACCTTC. Protein: CASSYPQGAGGYTF.

The chain couples TRBV27 to TRBJ1-5; maybe TRBD1 (6 bases). The germline V and J ends were trimmed by 11 bases and 0 bases, with 11 bases remaining between them. The CDR3 runs to 13 residues. Germline CDR1 MNHEY, CDR2 SMNVEV (reference sequence). This CDR3 is CAVGGLSNQPQHF. Here the CDR3 DNA reads TGTGCCGTAGGGGGGCTTAGCAATCAGCCCCAGCATTTT.

The chain combines TRBV20-1 with TRBJ1-6; maybe TRBD1 (5 bases). This CDR3 is built from 13 residues. The V gene's germline CDR1 is DFQATT and CDR2 SNEGSKA (reference sequence). The germline V and J ends were trimmed by 6 bases and 7 bases, with 13 bases remaining between them. This CDR3 is CSASRDLNSPLHF. In DNA form, the CDR3 reads TGCAGTGCCAGTCGGGACTTAAATTCACCCCTCCACTTT.

V and J are TRBV7-3 and TRBJ2-1; 8 nucleotides line up with TRBD2. V was pared by 1 base and J by 7 bases, with 3 bases of the junction left unmatched. Looked up from germline, CDR1 is SGHTA and CDR2 is FQGTGA. CDR3 size: 14 residues. CDR3 coding DNA: TGTGCCAGCAGCTTAAGCGGGAGGTCAAATGAGCAGTTCTTC. Protein sequence: CASSLSGRSNEQFF.

CDR3 sequence (DNA): TGTGCCAGCAGTGAGGCCTCCACCTATGGCTACACCTTC. The encoded protein is CASSEASTYGYTF. This rearrangement joins TRBV25-1 to TRBJ1-2; D is ambiguous. The CDR3 is made up of 13 amino acids. Deletions cut 3 bases from V and 4 bases from J, with 9 bases between. Per the germline V gene, CDR1 is MGHDK and CDR2 is SYGVNS.

This clone was found once. J is TRBJ2-3 and V is TRBV15; 8 bases line up with TRBD2. Per the germline V gene, CDR1 is LNHNV and CDR2 is YYDKDF (reference sequence). V was pared by 5 bases and J by 6 bases, with 19 bases of the junction left unmatched. The CDR3 consists of 18 residues. CDR3 bases: TGTGCCACCAGCGAACACCTCACCGGGACTAGGAAAACCGATACGCAGTATTTT. Protein: CATSEHLTGTRKTDTQYF.

The rearrangement joins TRBV5-4 to TRBJ2-3; D could derive from TRBD1 or TRBD2 (5 bases each). The CDR3 length is 14 residues. Trimming removed 0 bases at V and 2 bases at J, with 7 bases between. From germline, CDR1 is SGHNT and CDR2 YYREEE (reference sequence). CDR3 bases: TGTGCCAGCAGCTTGGAAGGGACCACAGATACGCAGTATTTT. The encoded protein is CASSLEGTTDTQYF. The whole variable domain, filled in from reference TRBV5-4 and TRBJ2-3, reads ETGVTQSPTHLIKTRGQQVTLRCSSQSGHNTVSWYQQALGQGPQFIFQYYREEENGRGNFPPRFSGLQFPNYSSELNVNALELDDSALYLCASSLEGTTDTQYFGPGTRLTVL.

This sequence joins TRBV5-1 and TRBJ2-7; D uncertain. This CDR3 comprises 12 residues. V was pared by 6 bases and J by 7 bases, with 14 bases between. From germline, CDR1 is SGHRS and CDR2 YFSETQ. CDR3 coding DNA: TGCGCCAGCAACTCCCCTGGATATGAGCAGTACTTC. This translates into CASNSPGYEQYF.

The V call is TRBV5-1, the J call TRBJ2-2; no clear D. The length of the CDR3 is 14 residues. V was clipped by 2 bases and J by 4 bases, with 9 bases between them. In germline, CDR1 is SGHRS, CDR2 YFSETQ. The CDR3 region is CASSLLSATGELFF. CDR3 DNA: TGCGCCAGCAGCTTATTGTCAGCCACCGGGGAGCTGTTTTTT.

V is TRBV7-2 and J is TRBJ2-1; perhaps TRBD2 as D (6 bases). Germline lookup yields CDR1 SGHTA and CDR2 FQGNSA. This CDR3 comprises 15 residues. The ends were cut back, 1 base at V and 8 bases at J, with 15 bases in the middle. CDR3 DNA sequence: TGTGCCAGCAGCTTAGGCGGGCTAGCGACCCATGAGCAGTTCTTC. It yields the protein CASSLGGLATHEQFF. Complete variable domain (other parts from reference TRBV7-2 and TRBJ2-1): GAGVSQSPSNKVTEKGKDVELRCDPISGHTALYWYRQSLGQGLEFLIYFQGNSAPDKSGLPSDRFSAERTGGSVSTLTIQRTQQEDSAVYLCASSLGGLATHEQFFGPGTRLTVL.

The J gene is TRBJ2-1, the V gene TRBV5-1; 10 bases match TRBD2. Trimming took 0 bases from V and 7 from J; bases not matched to a gene: 7. The CDR3 runs 16 residues. Germline loops: CDR1 SGHRS, CDR2 YFSETQ. The CDR3 bases are TGCGCCAGCAGCTTGGCAGCGGGAGGGCCTCAGAATGAGCAGTTCTTC. As protein: CASSLAAGGPQNEQFF.

The gene calls are TRBV11-3 and TRBJ2-6, with D hard to call. The CDR3 extends over 14 amino acids. The germline V gene encodes CDR1 SGHNT and CDR2 YENEEA. V lost 4 bases and J lost 3, with 7 bases in between. The CDR3 nucleotides are TGTGCCAGCAGCTACCGGGTTGGGGCCAACGTCCTGACTTTC. Its protein is CASSYRVGANVLTF.

The CDR3 is CASAASSYNSPLHF. The CDR3 DNA reads as TGTGCCAGCGCGGCGAGCTCCTATAATTCACCCCTCCACTTT. The chain joins TRBV6-4 to TRBJ1-6; D call uncertain. The germline CDR1 and CDR2 sequences are MRHNA and SNTAGT. Between the trimmed V and J ends, which lost 8 bases and 0 bases, there was a span of 8 bases. The CDR3 covers 14 residues.

The chain is built from TRBV19 and TRBJ1-6; 11 bases are shared with TRBD1. Trimming cost V 5 bases and J 7 bases; bases outside gene matches: 4. The CDR3 covers 15 residues. The V gene's germline CDR1 is LNHDA and CDR2 SQIVND (reference sequence). The CDR3 region has the DNA TGTGCCAGTAGTGGACAGGGGGCGTTAAATTCACCCCTCCACTTT. This encodes CASSGQGALNSPLHF.

The chain carries TRBV28 and TRBJ1-2, with D unresolved. CDR3 length: 17 residues. V gave up 5 bases and J gave up 3 bases, with 22 bases separating them. CDR1 is MDHEN, CDR2 SYDVKM, per germline. Here the CDR3 DNA reads TGTGCCAGCAGTCCTCTTGCGAGGCTAGGGCTGCACTATGGCTACACCTTC. Its protein is CASSPLARLGLHYGYTF.

This clone appeared once. Distinct nucleotide sequences in the sample also encode this CDR3. V usage is TRBV28 and J usage is TRBJ2-5, with D possibly matching TRBD2 (6 bases). The CDR3 covers 14 residues. CDR1 is MDHEN, CDR2 SYDVKM, per germline. With 6 bases removed from V and 5 bases from J, the gap between germline ends came to 16 bases. The CDR3 loop reads CASSLPGLLETQYF. CDR3 coding DNA: TGTGCCAGCAGCCTGCCGGGACTCCTCGAGACCCAGTACTTC.

The chain recombines TRBV10-3 with TRBJ2-7; D might be TRBD2 (5 bases). The CDR3 length is 14 residues. V lost 0 bases and J 9 bases, leaving 15 bases between the germline ends. Looked up from germline, CDR1 is ENHRY and CDR2 is SYGVKD. This CDR3 is CAISESIGSGGQYF. The CDR3 DNA reads as TGTGCCATCAGTGAGTCGATAGGTTCAGGAGGGCAGTACTTC.

The chain combines TRBV5-6 with TRBJ1-2; no reliable D call. This CDR3 is built from 13 residues. Germline V CDR1 and CDR2: SGHDT, YYEEEE. Trimming removed 0 bases from V and 2 bases from J, with 5 bases in between. CDR3 DNA sequence: TGTGCCAGCAGCTTGGTTTCCAACTATGGCTACACCTTC. This gives the protein CASSLVSNYGYTF.

This chain connects TRBV6-5 to TRBJ2-1; D is unresolved. The CDR3 covers 15 residues. In germline, CDR1 is MNHEY, CDR2 SVGAGI. Trimming cost V 4 bases and J 3 bases, with 13 bases left between them. This CDR3 is CASSLGRLGYNEQFF. CDR3 nucleotides: TGTGCCAGCAGTTTAGGACGGCTAGGCTACAATGAGCAGTTCTTC.

This clone was counted once. The chain uses TRBV9 and TRBJ2-5; no definite D call. The germline V gene encodes CDR1 SGDLS and CDR2 YYNGEE. CDR3 size: 14 residues. The germline V and J ends were trimmed by 7 bases and 2 bases, with 15 bases remaining between them. The CDR3 nucleotides read TGTGCCAGCTCTGGGCACACTCTGCAAGAGACCCAGTACTTC. Translated: CASSGHTLQETQYF.

This rearrangement joins TRBV30 to TRBJ1-6, with 7 bases aligning to TRBD1. The CDR3 extends over 17 amino acids. Germline V lookup: CDR1 GTSNPN, CDR2 SVGIG (reference sequence). The V and J ends lost 4 bases and 0 bases, in that order; junction bases with no gene match: 9. The CDR3 is CAWKRDSAYSYNSPLHF. The DNA of the CDR3 is TGTGCCTGGAAACGGGACAGCGCCTACTCCTATAATTCACCCCTCCACTTT.

The V and J genes are TRBV19 and TRBJ1-1, with a possible D match to TRBD1 (5 bases). Trimming removed 4 bases from V and 0 bases from J, with 12 bases in between. Germline CDR1 LNHDA, CDR2 SQIVND (reference sequence). This CDR3 has 15 amino acids. CDR3 bases: TGTGCCAGTAGTACTGGGACGGATTTGAACACTGAAGCTTTCTTT. This codes for CASSTGTDLNTEAFF.

The chain couples TRBV28 to TRBJ2-1; D possibly corresponds to TRBD2 (6 bases). CDR3 length equals 16 residues. Trimming stripped 3 bases from V and 4 bases from J, with 16 bases between. CDR1 is MDHEN, CDR2 SYDVKM, per germline. CDR3 coding DNA: TGTGCCAGCAGTTTGGGAGGAATTACAAGTTACAATGAGCAGTTCTTC. This gives the protein CASSLGGITSYNEQFF. Combining the CDR3 with reference TRBV28 and TRBJ2-1 gives the whole variable domain DVKVTQSSRYLVKRTGEKVFLECVQDMDHENMFWYRQDPGLGLRLIYFSYDVKMKEKGDIPEGYSVSREKKERFSLILESASTNQTSMYLCASSLGGITSYNEQFFGPGTRLTVL.

The chain links TRBV10-1 to TRBJ2-2; D is uncertain. V was shortened by 0 bases and J by 0 bases, with 2 bases between the two germline ends. Germline loops: CDR1 WNHNN, CDR2 SYGVQD (reference sequence). This CDR3 has 14 amino acids. The DNA for the CDR3 is TGCGCCAGCAGTGAGTCACCGAACACCGGGGAGCTGTTTTTT. Its translation: CASSESPNTGELFF.

This clone was counted a single time. CDR3 nucleotide sequence: TGCGCCAGCAGCCTAGGGACAATGGGGGACTACGAGCAGTACTTC. Translation gives CASSLGTMGDYEQYF. The rearrangement links TRBV4-3 to TRBJ2-7; D perhaps matches TRBD1 (6 bases). The germline V gene has CDR1 LGHNA and CDR2 YSLEER. This CDR3 is built from 15 residues. Trimming removed 4 bases from V and 3 bases from J, with 16 bases in between.